This TCR beta chain stems from a study of CD8+CD57+ T cells in acquired aplastic anemia. Overall study: Sorted CD4+ and CD8+ cells yielded about 3 ug of DNA on average.

Profiling of TCR beta VDJ combinations and CDR3 sequences used genomic DNA as template. Using its own MiXCR run on the reads, TCRdb lists one record per CDR3 protein. Seen here are a few hundred thousand distinct CDR3 sequences, around 32% observed once, and the top ten hold less than 0.85%. All patients picked for sequencing had shown, by flow cytometry, an expansion of CD8+CD57+ cells. The CDR3 sequence is 14 residues long. Trimming pared 0 bases from V and 6 bases from J, leaving 12 bases between. Looked up from germline, CDR1 is SNHLY and CDR2 is FYNNEI. Source material: sorted CD4+, CD8+, or CD8+CD57+ T cells (not recorded which) from PBMCs. The sequence was collected from a human donor with aplastic anemia. The chain is built from TRBV2 and TRBJ2-7; possible D gene TRBD1, 6 bases. DNA of the CDR3: TGTGCCAGCAGTGAAGCAGGGCAGGGGATCGAGCAGTACTTC. Its translation is CASSEAGQGIEQYF.